This T cell receptor beta chain comes out of a study of T cells in localized non-small cell lung cancer (dated by TCRdb to the early 2020s). In terms of the full investigation: The study analyzed T cell repertoires of 200 to 250 early-stage NSCLC patients, comparing tumors and uninvolved tumor-adjacent lungs. All 240 or so NSCLC patients in the cohort were treatment-naive and had localized lung tumors that were resected. The mean age of the NSCLC patients was roughly 63 years, with fewer than 150 men and about a hundred women. Study-wide findings and limitations: Since the design was exploratory, TCR variables were selected using unadjusted p-values with no false-discovery rate correction. Uninvolved tumor-adjacent lung showed the highest T cell clonality, higher than tumor, which suggests more focused antigenic responses in the uninvolved tumor-adjacent lung. Longer overall survival was associated with higher T cell density in blood, whereas shorter survival was associated with higher clonality in adjacent lung. Because multi-region tumor sequencing was not done, intratumor heterogeneity could not be ruled out. A median of roughly 58 of the top 100 tumor clones were detected in paired uninvolved adjacent lung, and around 30 of these tumor clones were also found among the top 100 clones of the paired uninvolved adjacent lung.

TCR beta CDR3 regions were sequenced from DNA using the immunoSEQ Assay. As for how the authors treated the data: To compute T cell density, TCR beta template counts were normalized to usable DNA, which was estimated by amplifying housekeeping genes. Using the preseqR package, richness was estimated by extrapolating to 120,000 templates for tissue samples and 400,000 templates for PBMC samples. Clonality was taken to be one minus Pielou's evenness. Tissue-enriched TCRs were identified by differential abundance testing using productive amino-acid clonotypes, minimum total count 5 and alpha 0.1. The Jaccard Index and the Morisita Overlap Index were used to measure how much the repertoires overlapped between compartments. GLIPH clustered TCR beta CDR3s with public tetramer-defined viral CDR3s; viral motifs required at least three viral sequences plus V-gene enrichment. In TCRdb, the immuneACCESS table is reduced to in-frame sequences with V and J assigned. These tables do not hold every clone; where another copy was compared, an unresolved V gene accounts for under half, and the others remain unexplained. V and J calls and clone size come straight from that table; D and trimming were deduced from the DNA. The sample contains a few thousand clones, approximately 25% of them found a single time. Around 20% of the sample belongs to the ten largest clones.

At diagnosis, peripheral blood, uninvolved tumor-adjacent lung and tumor were collected and stored as a combination of fresh-frozen and FFPE material. Concerning this clone itself: The target of this receptor is not known. No base qualities exist here, and no much larger clone lies one base off it.

At the junction V is shortened by 6 bases and J by 3 bases; bases outside the gene matches: 9. The germline V gene (reference sequence) supplies CDR1 LNHDA and CDR2 SQIVND. Counted from cysteine to phenylalanine, this CDR3 has 16 amino acids. Only CDR3 DNA remains: 48 bases, in frame from the first base. The chain was built from TRBV19 and TRBJ2-2; 8 nucleotides in the junction match TRBD2. The clonotype comes from a man aged 35 to 69 with stage II squamous cell lung carcinoma. Material: lung tumor tissue, obtained before any cancer treatment. The CDR3 here reads CASRQASGRDTGELFF. At the DNA level, the sequence is TGTGCCAGTAGACAAGCCAGCGGGAGAGACACCGGGGAGCTGTTTTTT.